These 8 T cell receptor beta chains came from one sample sequenced in a study of blood T cell repertoires in COVID-19. Generated by immunoSEQ multiplex PCR, the TCRdb table keeps only in-frame clones and is missing some. The table includes a few hundred thousand clones, roughly four fifths detected once. The material sequenced was peripheral blood. The source is a woman in her sixties or seventies with COVID-19, enrolled during active disease.

The chain employs TRBV11-2 and TRBJ2-5; D ambiguous. This CDR3 is built from 14 residues. Trimming removed 6 bases at V and 4 bases at J, with 15 bases between. The germline gives CDR1 SGHAT, CDR2 FQNNGV. CDR3 DNA sequence: TGTGCCAGCAGTACGATGGTCGGTTTAGAGACCCAGTACTTC. It codes for CASSTMVGLETQYF.

The genes are TRBV7-3 and TRBJ2-3; TRBD1 aligns across 8 bases. Germline V CDR1 and CDR2: SGHTA, FQGTGA. V gave up 8 bases and J gave up 2 bases; unmatched junction bases: 6. This CDR3 is built from 14 residues. The CDR3 protein is CASGWDRFTDTQYF. In nucleotides, the CDR3 is TGTGCCAGCGGATGGGACAGGTTCACAGATACGCAGTATTTT.

V usage is TRBV28 and J usage is TRBJ1-5; TRBD1 matches at 7 bases. V shed 8 bases and J 3 bases; nucleotides not matched to a gene: 7. The CDR3 has 14 residues. In germline, CDR1 is MDHEN, CDR2 SYDVKM. In DNA, the CDR3 is TGTGCCAGCCGAGGGACAGTCTTCAATCAGCCCCAGCATTTT. Protein product: CASRGTVFNQPQHF.

This chain connects TRBV7-2 to TRBJ1-4, with D maybe TRBD1 (6 bases). Germline loops: CDR1 SGHTA, CDR2 FQGNSA. Trimming pared 4 bases from V and 4 bases from J, leaving 13 bases between. The CDR3 runs to 15 residues. The DNA of the CDR3 is TGTGCCAGCAGCTCAATCAGGGGTTATAATGAAAAACTGTTTTTT. It encodes CASSSIRGYNEKLFF.

V is TRBV19 and J is TRBJ1-3; D gene unclear. Trimming took 10 bases from V and 0 from J, leaving 13 bases between them. The CDR3 runs to 14 residues. From germline, CDR1 is LNHDA and CDR2 SQIVND (reference sequence). The DNA for the CDR3 is TGTGCCACCGGGAAAAGGAACTCTGGAAACACCATATATTTT. Amino acid sequence: CATGKRNSGNTIYF.

The CDR3 DNA reads as TGTGCCAGCAAGGCAGCGTTACTCGATGAAAAACTGTTTTTT. As protein: CASKAALLDEKLFF. The V call is TRBV2, the J call TRBJ1-4; unclear D gene. V lost 7 bases to trimming and J lost 6 bases, with 15 bases between them. This CDR3 region has 14 residues. Germline V gives CDR1 SNHLY, CDR2 FYNNEI. The full variable domain, its missing parts supplied by reference TRBV2 and TRBJ1-4, is EPEVTQTPSHQVTQMGQEVILRCVPISNHLYFYWYRQILGQKVEFLVSFYNNEISEKSEIFDDQFSVERPDGSNFTLKIRSTKLEDSAMYFCASKAALLDEKLFFGSGTQLSVL.

The V and J genes are TRBV6-5 and TRBJ2-2; 7 nucleotides agree with TRBD2. Germline V lookup: CDR1 MNHEY, CDR2 SVGAGI. The junction had 1 base not matched to a gene; V was cut back by 6 bases and J by 9 bases. The CDR3 is 11 residues long. The CDR3 DNA is TGTGCCAGCAGGGGAGGGTGGGAGCTGTTTTTT. Protein: CASRGGWELFF.

J is TRBJ2-5 and V is TRBV12-5; 9 bases map to TRBD1. This CDR3 region has 14 residues. Germline V gene lookup returns CDR1 LGHNT and CDR2 FRNRAP. V lost 5 bases to trimming and J lost 4 bases; unmatched junction nucleotides: 5. The CDR3 DNA reads as TGTGCTAGTGGTGCGACAGGGGGGAGAGAGACCCAGTACTTC. Protein sequence: CASGATGGRETQYF.